This is a list of T cell receptor beta chains from one sample in a study of shared clonotypes between healthy human individuals. The repertoire was sequenced with immunoSEQ multiplex PCR; TCRdb's copy has only in-frame clones and lacks some. Among 550,000 to 750,000 clones listed, about 95% were seen once. Sequenced sample: naive CD8+ T cells sorted from blood. The receptors stem from a woman aged 25 to 45 in good health. The conserved cysteine and the conserved F or W are not part of the CDR3 here.

j_call cdr3_length v_call cdr3_aa
TRBJ2-5 13 TRBV7-2 ASSLVTGSEETQY
TRBJ2-2 11 TRBV6-4 ASSDVANGELF
TRBJ2-2 13 TRBV4-1 ASGLAGTGGGELF
TRBJ1-1 13 TRBV7-3 ASSLNSRPDTEAF
TRBJ2-1 12 TRBV19 ASTTGLGLNEQF
TRBJ2-1 12 TRBV10-3 AISETQGAYEQF
TRBJ1-3 12 TRBV9 ASSATGTGNTIY
NA 10 TRBV15 ATSRGTYEQY
TRBJ2-7 11 TRBV13 ASSLGASYEQY
TRBJ1-2 14 TRBV4-2 ASSQEYLNRNYGYT
TRBJ2-1 11 TRBV27 ASSLDRVNEQF
TRBJ2-1 13 TRBV6-4 ASRELGSSYNEQF
TRBJ2-1 13 TRBV27 ASSLATSGRNEQF
TRBJ1-1 16 TRBV28 ASSFPLGGGPSNTEAF
TRBJ2-7 13 TRBV4-1 ASSQDLVTTYEQY
TRBJ2-1 15 TRBV30 AWSVPGLVLSYNEQF
TRBJ1-2 12 TRBV4-1 ASSRQGENYGYT
TRBJ1-1 13 TRBV13 ASSAITQGVAEAF
TRBJ2-3 9 TRBV29-1 SVDERDTQY
TRBJ2-5 13 TRBV7-9 ASSPKGEDQETQY
TRBJ2-5 14 TRBV11-2 ASSLPEREFGETQY
TRBJ2-1 14 TRBV2 ASSEVLRGRYNEQF
TRBJ2-7 11 TRBV9 ASSEQSSYEQY
TRBJ2-3 13 TRBV2 ASNQDRKSTDTQY
TRBJ2-7 13 TRBV9 ASSVASTTSYEQY
TRBJ2-1 15 TRBV28 ASSLSPRLSSYNEQF
TRBJ1-2 11 TRBV5-4 ASTLQGDYIFT
TRBJ1-1 11 TRBV11-2 ASSLVQNTEAF
TRBJ1-2 13 TRBV6-5 ASSYALQGRYGYT
TRBJ2-1 11 TRBV28 ASSSSGTNEQF
TRBJ2-2 11 TRBV5-1 ASFEGATGELF
TRBJ2-4 14 TRBV27 ASSRTRLLAKNIQY
TRBJ2-3 14 TRBV11-2 ASSLLASESADTQY
TRBJ2-1 13 TRBV7-6 ASSLLVRSADEQF
TRBJ2-1 14 TRBV14 ASSHSYPSGTDEQF
TRBJ2-7 9 TRBV7-9 ASRLSGEQY
TRBJ2-2 11 TRBV30 AWSVQVTGELF
TRBJ2-5 11 TRBV4-1 ASSRGTGETQY
TRBJ2-1 10 TRBV9 ASSTLEGEQF
TRBJ2-3 15 TRBV28 ASSTGLAGINTDTQY
TRBJ2-1 14 TRBV4-2 ASSQDLAGVPNEQF
TRBJ2-1 14 TRBV4-1 ASSARRESLVNEQF
TRBJ2-7 11 TRBV5-4 ASSLGAHYEQY
TRBJ2-7 11 TRBV9 ASSANSGNEQY
TRBJ1-5 15 TRBV28 ASSLMGFSTPNQPQH
TRBJ2-7 14 TRBV28 ASSFPQREASYEQY
NA 12 TRBV27 ASSQPGGQYEQY
TRBJ2-2 13 TRBV28 ASSPTTAYTGELF
TRBJ2-3 14 TRBV19 ASSPFGGLVRDTQY
TRBJ2-5 14 TRBV5-6 ASSLGTSGSWETQY
TRBJ2-1 14 TRBV19 ASGRRFASGRNEQF
TRBJ1-3 13 TRBV28 ASKPVHYSGNTIY
TRBJ1-4 14 TRBV4-1 ASSQDAGTGGEKLF
TRBJ1-1 12 TRBV9 ASSGQGTNTEAF
TRBJ1-1 13 TRBV19 ASSPFDGMNTEAF
TRBJ2-7 11 TRBV5-6 ASSLFGGFEQY
TRBJ2-1 13 TRBV11-3 ASSLGQGVANEQF
TRBJ2-7 13 TRBV19 ASSIDPGEGYEQY